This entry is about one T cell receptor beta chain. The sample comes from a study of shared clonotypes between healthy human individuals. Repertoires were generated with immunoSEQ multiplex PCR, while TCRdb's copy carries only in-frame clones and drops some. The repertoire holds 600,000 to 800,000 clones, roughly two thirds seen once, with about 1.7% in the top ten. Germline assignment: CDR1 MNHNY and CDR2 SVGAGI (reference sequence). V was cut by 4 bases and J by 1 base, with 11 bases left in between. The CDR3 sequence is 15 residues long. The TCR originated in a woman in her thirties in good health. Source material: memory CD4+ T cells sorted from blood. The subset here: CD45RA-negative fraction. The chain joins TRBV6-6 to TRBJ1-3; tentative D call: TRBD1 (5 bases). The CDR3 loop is CASSSGPSSGNTIYF. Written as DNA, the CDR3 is TGTGCCAGCAGTTCGGGGCCCTCATCTGGAAACACCATATATTTT.